The T cell receptor (beta chain) under discussion was sequenced for a study of cytomegalovirus exposure and HLA in healthy donors. Study overall: There were some 81 million unique TCRs (from HLA-typed donors) in an early data release.

A few counts support this clone. Primers included in the PCR were 60 Vbeta and 13 Jbeta primers. Clones were read by immunoSEQ multiplex PCR, and TCRdb kept only the in-frame ones, dropping some. Of about 110,000 clones listed, 15% are singletons. Germline V gene sequence: CDR1 PRHDT, CDR2 FYEKMQ (reference sequence). The V gene lost 5 bases and the J gene lost 5 bases, with 18 bases spanning the gap. This CDR3 is 15 amino acids long. The sample was PBMCs. The V call is TRBV13, the J call TRBJ1-1; no firm D call. The receptor was isolated from a woman in her late teens or twenties in good health and CMV-seronegative. This CDR3 reads CASSPREGSGTEAFF. In DNA form, the CDR3 reads TGTGCCAGCAGCCCACGTGAAGGGTCGGGGACTGAAGCTTTCTTT. The variable domain in full, completed from reference TRBV13 and TRBJ1-1, reads AAGVIQSPRHLIKEKRETATLKCYPIPRHDTVYWYQQGPGQDPQFLISFYEKMQSDKGSIPDRFSAQQFSDYHSELNMSSLELGDSALYFCASSPREGSGTEAFFGQGTRLTVV.